One and the same sample provided the 6 T cell receptor beta chains below, sequenced in a study of CD8+ T cells in alopecia areata. Noted treatment: oral pan-JAK inhibitor, 5-10 mg twice daily. Extracted RNA was reverse transcribed, and the resulting cDNA served as sequencing template. Profiled with immunoSEQ multiplex PCR; TCRdb holds only in-frame clones, not every one. The data hold 190,000 or so clones, with around 58% observed a single time. This specimen consisted of CD8+ T cells sorted from blood, obtained at week 24, from a patient treated with tofacitinib. These receptors were collected from a human donor with alopecia areata.

The V call is TRBV27, the J call TRBJ2-2; D is undetermined. With 4 bases removed from V and 7 bases from J, the gap between germline ends came to 19 bases. Per germline, CDR1 MNHEY and CDR2 SMNVEV (reference sequence). The CDR3 is 16 amino acids. The CDR3 region has the DNA TGTGCCAGCAGTTGGTACCAGACATTGCGGAACGGGGAGCTGTTTTTT. It specifies CASSWYQTLRNGELFF.

V and J are TRBV7-6 and TRBJ2-5; D possibly corresponds to TRBD2 (6 bases). This CDR3 comprises 14 residues. Germline CDR1 and CDR2: SGHVS and FNYEAQ. V gave up 5 bases and J gave up 4 bases, with 14 bases separating them. The CDR3 here is CASSLELAPETQYF. CDR3 nucleotide sequence: TGTGCCAGCAGCCTCGAACTAGCCCCAGAGACCCAGTACTTC. Full variable domain (rest looked up from reference TRBV7-6 and TRBJ2-5): GAGVSQSPRYKVTKRGQDVALRCDPISGHVSLYWYRQALGQGPEFLTYFNYEAQQDKSGLPNDRFSAERPEGSISTLTIQRTEQRDSAMYRCASSLELAPETQYFGPGTRLLVL.

The chain is built from TRBV2 and TRBJ2-2, with no clear D. The germline V and J ends were trimmed by 6 bases and 6 bases, with 5 bases remaining between them. CDR1 is SNHLY, CDR2 FYNNEI, per germline. The CDR3 totals 11 residues. CDR3 residues: CASSLAGELFF. The CDR3 bases are TGTGCCAGCAGCCTAGCCGGGGAGCTGTTTTTT.

This clone was observed a handful of times. This chain connects TRBV14 to TRBJ2-2; D perhaps matches TRBD1 (6 bases). The CDR3 has 16 amino acids. Per the germline V gene, CDR1 is SGHDN and CDR2 is FVKESK. Trimming left V 5 bases short and J 1 base short, with 14 bases between. CDR3 in amino acids: CASSSIRDKNTGELFF. Written as DNA, the CDR3 is TGTGCCAGCAGCTCCATCAGGGACAAGAACACCGGGGAGCTGTTTTTT.

V gene TRBV2 combines with J gene TRBJ1-2; TRBD1 is a possible D gene (5 bases). V dropped 6 bases and J dropped 6 bases, with 20 bases sitting between them. The CDR3 is made up of 15 amino acids. Germline loops: CDR1 SNHLY, CDR2 FYNNEI. CDR3 DNA: TGTGCCAGCAGCCCGGACACAGACAGCTATGATGGCTACACCTTC. Its protein is CASSPDTDSYDGYTF.

This clone was seen a handful of times. V usage is TRBV29-1 and J usage is TRBJ2-3, with unresolved D. This CDR3 is built from 12 residues. CDR1 and CDR2 (germline): SQVTM, ANQGSEA. The V gene lost 6 bases and the J gene lost 6 bases, with 13 bases spanning the gap. The CDR3 coding sequence is TGCAGCGTCCCTGGACGGTCCGATACGCAGTATTTT. Protein sequence: CSVPGRSDTQYF.